Below, 16 T cell receptor beta chains from the same sample are listed, as sequenced in a study of blood T cell repertoires in COVID-19. Profiled with immunoSEQ multiplex PCR; TCRdb holds only in-frame clones, not every one. The table shows 150,000 to 200,000 clones, with around 80% occurring only once. Sequenced: PBMCs or T cells enriched from blood (not recorded which). The origin of the receptors is a woman aged 60-75 years who had recovered from COVID-19.

This clone is a singleton in its sample. V gene TRBV15 combines with J gene TRBJ2-7, with D maybe TRBD1 (5 bases). V lost 4 bases and J 2 bases, leaving 12 bases between the germline ends. Germline assignment: CDR1 LNHNV and CDR2 YYDKDF (reference sequence). The CDR3 contains 14 residues. The CDR3 nucleotides are TGTGCCACCAGCAATCCAGGGATACCCTACGAGCAGTACTTC. Translated, it gives CATSNPGIPYEQYF. Full variable domain (missing parts from reference TRBV15 and TRBJ2-7): DAMVIQNPRYQVTQFGKPVTLSCSQTLNHNVMYWYQQKSSQAPKLLFHYYDKDFNNEADTPDNFQSRRPNTSFCFLDIRSPGLGDTAMYLCATSNPGIPYEQYFGPGTRLTVT.

The chain uses TRBV27 and TRBJ1-6; weak D call: TRBD1 (5 bases). V lost 3 bases and J 2 bases, leaving 5 bases between the germline ends. There are 14 residues in the CDR3. Germline-derived CDR1 and CDR2 are MNHEY and SMNVEV (reference sequence). CDR3 sequence: CASSLTAYNSPLHF. CDR3 bases: TGTGCCAGCAGTTTGACAGCCTATAATTCACCCCTCCACTTT.

V is TRBV28 and J is TRBJ2-3; weak D call: TRBD2 (7 bases). The V end was cut by 2 bases, the J end by 0 bases, with 12 bases between. CDR1 is MDHEN and CDR2 is SYDVKM in the germline V gene. The length of the CDR3 is 16 residues. CDR3 amino acids: CASSLVRGGSTDTQYF. Here the CDR3 DNA reads TGTGCCAGCAGTTTAGTGAGGGGGGGCAGCACAGATACGCAGTATTTT. Based on the CDR3 plus reference TRBV28 and TRBJ2-3, the full variable domain is DVKVTQSSRYLVKRTGEKVFLECVQDMDHENMFWYRQDPGLGLRLIYFSYDVKMKEKGDIPEGYSVSREKKERFSLILESASTNQTSMYLCASSLVRGGSTDTQYFGPGTRLTVL.

The V gene is TRBV7-6, the J gene TRBJ2-2; 8 bases agree with TRBD1. The CDR3 sequence is 16 residues long. The V gene's germline CDR1 is SGHVS and CDR2 FNYEAQ. The junction had 8 bases not matched to a gene; V was cut back by 2 bases and J by 6 bases. The CDR3, as DNA: TGTGCCAGCAGCTTATGGCAGGGGGCAAATCCCGGGGAGCTGTTTTTT. It translates to CASSLWQGANPGELFF.

This clone was picked up a small number of times. The rearrangement joins TRBV19 to TRBJ2-3; perhaps TRBD1 as D (6 bases). V lost 7 bases and J lost 0, with 14 bases in between. Looked up from germline, CDR1 is LNHDA and CDR2 is SQIVND (reference sequence). The CDR3 is made up of 15 amino acids. The CDR3 sequence is CASTRGTFSTDTQYF. DNA of the CDR3: TGTGCCAGTACCAGGGGAACGTTTAGCACAGATACGCAGTATTTT.

V is TRBV29-1 and J is TRBJ2-1, with 14 bases identical to TRBD2. Trimming removed 4 bases from V and 8 bases from J; junction bases left unmatched: 4. The CDR3 contains 14 residues. The germline V gene encodes CDR1 SQVTM and CDR2 ANQGSEA. The CDR3 bases are TGCAGCGTTGCGGGACTAGCGGGAGCGGATGAGCAGTTCTTC. Translating gives CSVAGLAGADEQFF.

The genes are TRBV5-1 and TRBJ1-2; the match to TRBD1 covers 7 bases. Germline V gene lookup returns CDR1 SGHRS and CDR2 YFSETQ. CDR3 length: 14 amino acids. V was clipped by 4 bases and J by 6 bases; unmatched bases: 9. CDR3 in DNA: TGCGCCAGCAGCCAGCAGGGGGAAAAGGATGGCTACACCTTC. It encodes CASSQQGEKDGYTF.

In its sample, this clone was seen many times. This chain uses TRBV3-1 (or the pseudogene TRBV3-2) with TRBJ1-1; D call uncertain. There are 11 residues in the CDR3. With 2 bases removed from V and 8 bases from J, the gap between germline ends came to 6 bases. Germline values: CDR1 LGHDT, CDR2 YNNKEL (reference sequence). CDR3 residues: CASSQSGEAFF. In DNA, the CDR3 is TGTGCCAGCAGCCAATCGGGGGAAGCTTTCTTT.

The V and J genes are TRBV25-1 and TRBJ1-2, with TRBD1 matching over 8 bases. The CDR3 totals 14 residues. With V trimmed by 4 bases and J by 4 bases, 5 bases remained unmatched. Per germline, CDR1 MGHDK and CDR2 SYGVNS. CDR3 amino acids: CASSAPGGGYGYTF. CDR3 coding DNA: TGTGCCAGCAGTGCCCCAGGGGGCGGCTATGGCTACACCTTC.

V and J are TRBV5-1 and TRBJ1-2; D may be TRBD1 (5 bases). The V end lost 5 bases, the J end lost 6 bases, and 17 bases lay between the germline ends. The CDR3 loop spans 14 amino acids. Germline CDR1 reads SGHRS; CDR2 reads YFSETQ. The CDR3 loop reads CASSFGGTADGYTF. The CDR3 bases are TGCGCCAGCAGTTTTGGGGGGACGGCGGATGGCTACACCTTC.

This chain joins TRBV3-1 (or the pseudogene TRBV3-2) and TRBJ1-1; possibly TRBD1 for D (5 bases). CDR1 and CDR2 from the germline V gene are LGHDT and YNNKEL (reference sequence). Trimming removed 4 bases at V and 1 base at J, with 13 bases between. This CDR3 spans 15 amino acids. The CDR3 reads CASSLSGGGNTEAFF. CDR3 coding DNA: TGTGCCAGCAGCCTCTCCGGGGGGGGGAACACTGAAGCTTTCTTT.

V and J are TRBV24-1 and TRBJ2-5; D is possibly TRBD1 (6 bases). The V end was cut by 3 bases, the J end by 1 base, with 11 bases between. Germline V gene data show CDR1 as KGHDR and CDR2 as SFDVKD. This CDR3 region has 15 residues. CDR3 amino acids: CATSDNGTPQETQYF. CDR3 sequence (DNA): TGTGCCACCAGTGATAACGGGACACCCCAAGAGACCCAGTACTTC.

V and J are TRBV10-3 and TRBJ2-5; 8 bases fit TRBD1. CDR3 length: 16 amino acids. Germline V gives CDR1 ENHRY, CDR2 SYGVKD. J gave up 4 bases and V 4 bases, and 11 bases lay outside the gene matches. CDR3 DNA sequence: TGTGCCATCAGTGGGGAAGGGACAGGCAGTGTAGAGACCCAGTACTTC. Residues: CAISGEGTGSVETQYF.

This chain links TRBV19 with TRBJ1-5, with D perhaps TRBD1 (5 bases). The germline gives CDR1 LNHDA, CDR2 SQIVND (reference sequence). V was shortened by 5 bases and J by 2 bases, with 13 bases between the two germline ends. CDR3 length equals 15 residues. CDR3 coding DNA: TGTGCCAGTAGTCCATTATGGGGGGGCAATCAGCCCCAGCATTTT. Its protein is CASSPLWGGNQPQHF. The variable domain in full, with the rest retrieved from reference TRBV19 and TRBJ1-5, is DGGITQSPKYLFRKEGQNVTLSCEQNLNHDAMYWYRQDPGQGLRLIYYSQIVNDFQKGDIAEGYSVSREKKESFPLTVTSAQKNPTAFYLCASSPLWGGNQPQHFGDGTRLSIL.

The chain is built from TRBV5-1 and TRBJ1-2; 7 positions agree with TRBD1. The junction had 9 bases not matched to a gene; V was cut back by 2 bases and J by 2 bases. The germline gives CDR1 SGHRS, CDR2 YFSETQ. This CDR3 comprises 16 residues. The CDR3 DNA reads TGCGCCAGCAGCTTCACCCGTACAGGGGAAAACTATGGCTACACCTTC. It yields the protein CASSFTRTGENYGYTF.

This clone was found a few times. This rearrangement joins TRBV5-1 to TRBJ2-1; tentative D call: TRBD2 (6 bases). CDR1 is SGHRS, CDR2 YFSETQ, per germline. CDR3 length equals 16 residues. V dropped 0 bases and J dropped 8 bases, with 18 bases sitting between them. The DNA of the CDR3 is TGCGCCAGCAGCTTGGGTTTCGGCGGACTATATCATGAGCAGTTCTTC. Translated: CASSLGFGGLYHEQFF.